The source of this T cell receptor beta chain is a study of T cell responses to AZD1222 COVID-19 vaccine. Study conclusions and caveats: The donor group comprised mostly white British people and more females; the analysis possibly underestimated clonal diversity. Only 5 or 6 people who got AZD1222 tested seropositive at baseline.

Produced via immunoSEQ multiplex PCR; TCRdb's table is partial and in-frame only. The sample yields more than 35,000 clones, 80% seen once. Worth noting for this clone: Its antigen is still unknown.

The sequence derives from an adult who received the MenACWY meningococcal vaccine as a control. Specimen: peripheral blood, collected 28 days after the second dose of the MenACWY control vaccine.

The CDR3 sequence is CASSIALQAEAFF. The CDR3 bases are TGTGCCAGTAGTATAGCCCTTCAAGCTGAAGCTTTCTTT. The rearrangement joins TRBV19 to TRBJ1-1; D gene uncertain. V lost 1 base and J 6 bases, leaving 9 bases between the germline ends. The germline gives CDR1 LNHDA, CDR2 SQIVND (reference sequence). This CDR3 has 13 residues.